This entry describes one TCR beta chain. Naive CD4+ cells were CD45RA-selected; the remaining cells were memory. The CDR3 spans 14 residues. CDR1 and CDR2 (germline): MGHRA, YSYEKL. V shed 1 base and J shed 6 bases, with 7 bases lying between them. The sample originates from a study of shared clonotypes between healthy human individuals. Generated by immunoSEQ multiplex PCR, the TCRdb table keeps only in-frame clones and is missing some. This sample yields about 2.3 million clones, of which around 90% are seen a single time; 0.37% belongs to the top ten. The sequence was obtained from a man younger than 35 in good health. Some clones in this sample may be carry-over from other donors' samples. The rearrangement links TRBV4-1 to TRBJ1-6, with D unclear. Material for sequencing was naive CD4+ T cells from PBMCs. Documented subset: CD45RA+ positively selected. As DNA, the CDR3 is TGCGCCAGCAGCCAAGGCCCCTTTAATTCACCCCTCCACTTT. Its translation is CASSQGPFNSPLHF.